The rows below give T cell receptor beta chains drawn from one sample of a study of blood T cell repertoires in COVID-19. The table came from immunoSEQ multiplex PCR; TCRdb's copy has only in-frame clones and leaves some out. The sample contains some 150,000 clones, 84% of which appear only once. Sequencing was carried out using peripheral blood. Receptor source: a human donor in a cohort sampled during active COVID-19. CDR3s include the opening cysteine and the closing phenylalanine or tryptophan. Each record gives: CDR3 protein, CDR3 DNA, clone size, D gene, V gene, J gene. The D gene is left open where the match is weak. The size field is filled for only some rows; it gives once, few, many or a size class.

CAISAPRTGATNYGYTF	TGTGCCATCAGCGCGCCCCGGACAGGGGCAACTAACTATGGCTACACCTTC	once	TRBD1	TRBV10-3	TRBJ1-2
CASSVEGENTEAFF	TGTGCCAGCAGTGTGGAAGGGGAGAACACTGAAGCTTTCTTT	.	.	TRBV2	TRBJ1-1
CASSLGDSYNEQFF	TGTGCCAGCAGCTTAGGGGACAGTTACAATGAGCAGTTCTTC	.	TRBD1	TRBV11-3	TRBJ2-1
CASSIEGDSLYGYTF	TGCGCCAGCAGCATAGAAGGGGACAGCCTCTATGGCTACACCTTC	.	TRBD1	TRBV5-1	TRBJ1-2
CASSLAGVTNSPLHF	TGTGCCAGCAGCTTAGCCGGAGTCACCAATTCACCCCTCCACTTT	.	.	TRBV11-2	TRBJ1-6
CASSVGNGIGREGYTF	TGTGCCAGCAGCGTAGGCAATGGGATTGGGAGAGAGGGCTACACCTTC	once	.	TRBV9	TRBJ1-2
CSASLSGNTIYF	TGCAGCGCCTCACTCTCTGGAAACACCATATATTTT	.	.	TRBV29-1	TRBJ1-3
CASSLSWSGKYNEQFF	TGTGCCAGCAGCCTAAGTTGGTCGGGAAAATACAATGAGCAGTTCTTC	.	.	TRBV7-2	TRBJ2-1
CASSPRTSGGFSTDTQYF	TGTGCCAGCAGCCCCCGGACTAGCGGGGGGTTCAGCACAGATACGCAGTATTTT	.	TRBD2	TRBV9	TRBJ2-3
CASSVEAYEQYF	TGTGCCAGCAGTGTTGAGGCCTACGAGCAGTACTTC	.	.	TRBV2	TRBJ2-7
CASSYPDKTGELFF	TGTGCCAGCAGCTATCCGGACAAAACCGGGGAGCTGTTTTTT	.	.	TRBV5-4	TRBJ2-2
CASTLLEPAHHGYTF	TGTGCCAGCACCCTCCTCGAACCTGCACATCATGGCTACACCTTC	.	.	TRBV6-5	TRBJ1-2
CASGGMAGQETQYF	TGCGCCAGCGGGGGCATGGCAGGGCAAGAGACCCAGTACTTC	.	.	TRBV5-1	TRBJ2-5
CSVPPIQGREANYGYTF	TGCAGCGTCCCTCCAATACAGGGGCGCGAGGCTAACTATGGCTACACCTTC	.	TRBD1	TRBV29-1	TRBJ1-2
CASSLGGYQETQYF	TGTGCCAGCAGCTTAGGAGGGTACCAAGAGACCCAGTACTTC	.	.	TRBV7-8	TRBJ2-5
CAISESLGDSPLHF	TGTGCCATCAGTGAGTCACTAGGCGATTCACCCCTCCACTTT	.	.	TRBV10-3	TRBJ1-6
CASSLEGYSGANVLTF	TGTGCCAGCAGCTTAGAGGGGTACTCTGGGGCCAACGTCCTGACTTTC	.	.	TRBV7-9	TRBJ2-6
CASSLDRGGGTEAFF	TGTGCCAGCAGCCTGGACAGGGGAGGAGGCACTGAAGCTTTCTTT	.	TRBD1	TRBV7-8	TRBJ1-1
CASSRRGNTGELFF	TGTGCCAGCAGCCGCCGGGGGAACACCGGGGAGCTGTTTTTT	.	.	TRBV11-2	TRBJ2-2
CASSETTGTGIKETQYF	TGTGCCAGCAGTGAAACGACCGGGACAGGGATTAAAGAGACCCAGTACTTC	.	TRBD1	TRBV6-1	TRBJ2-5
CAIKGQGTDTQYF	TGTGCCATAAAGGGACAGGGAACAGATACGCAGTATTTT	.	TRBD1	TRBV10-3	TRBJ2-3
CASRNLGQSIMSNQPQHF	TGTGCCAGTAGGAACCTTGGACAGTCCATAATGAGCAATCAGCCCCAGCATTTT	.	.	TRBV19	TRBJ1-5
CASSYRGGVEQPQHF	TGTGCCAGCAGTTACAGGGGAGGGGTAGAACAGCCCCAGCATTTT	.	.	TRBV6-6	TRBJ1-5
CASRPQGDGSPLHF	TGTGCCAGTAGACCGCAGGGGGATGGTTCACCCCTCCACTTT	once	TRBD1	TRBV19	TRBJ1-6
CASAAGGGPGGYTF	TGTGCCAGCGCGGCAGGGGGCGGCCCGGGTGGCTACACCTTC	.	TRBD1	TRBV2	TRBJ1-2
CAATGTANYGYTF	TGTGCCGCCACCGGGACAGCCAACTATGGCTACACCTTC	.	TRBD1	TRBV6-5	TRBJ1-2
CASSRGQGADTQYF	TGTGCCAGCAGCCGGGGACAGGGGGCGGATACGCAGTATTTT	.	TRBD1	TRBV6-5	TRBJ2-3
CSVEVLETYNEQFF	TGCAGCGTTGAGGTCCTAGAGACCTACAATGAGCAGTTCTTC	once	.	TRBV29-1	TRBJ2-1
CASSLGYGEPQHF	TGTGCCAGCAGCTTAGGTTACGGGGAGCCCCAGCATTTT	.	.	TRBV7-8	TRBJ1-5
CASSVTGFEQYF	TGTGCCAGCAGCGTAACAGGGTTTGAACAGTACTTC	.	.	TRBV12-3/TRBV12-4	TRBJ2-7
CASSFDRAHQPQHF	TGTGCCAGCAGTTTTGACAGGGCCCATCAGCCCCAGCATTTT	.	TRBD1	TRBV6-5	TRBJ1-5
CASTYGRGNYGYTF	TGTGCCAGCACCTACGGGAGGGGGAACTATGGCTACACCTTC	.	.	TRBV6-5	TRBJ1-2
CASSPGGRQGPQHF	TGTGCCAGCAGTCCAGGGGGGCGGCAAGGGCCCCAGCATTTT	few	TRBD1	TRBV27	TRBJ1-5
CASSPTIGTLGVEQYF	TGTGCCAGCAGCCCCACAATCGGTACCTTGGGAGTCGAGCAGTACTTC	.	.	TRBV9	TRBJ2-7
CASRYASGGGYTF	TGTGCCAGCAGATACGCCTCGGGGGGTGGCTACACCTTC	.	.	TRBV5-6	TRBJ1-2
CASSLARGNYGYTF	TGTGCCAGCAGCTTAGCCAGGGGGAACTATGGCTACACCTTC	.	TRBD1	TRBV7-2	TRBJ1-2
CASSLDPGARTEAFF	TGCGCCAGCAGCTTGGACCCAGGGGCTAGGACTGAAGCTTTCTTT	.	.	TRBV5-1	TRBJ1-1
CASSSLQGAGEQYF	TGCGCCAGCAGCTCCCTACAGGGGGCGGGAGAGCAGTACTTC	few	TRBD1	TRBV5-1	TRBJ2-7
CASSLKGQGAGRTEAFF	TGTGCCAGCAGCTTAAAGGGACAGGGGGCTGGTAGGACTGAAGCTTTCTTT	.	TRBD1	TRBV7-2	TRBJ1-1
CASSYPTSGGDTGELFF	TGTGCCAGCAGTTACCCGACTAGCGGGGGTGACACCGGGGAGCTGTTTTTT	.	TRBD2	TRBV6-2/TRBV6-3	TRBJ2-2
CASSARDLSYEQYF	TGTGCCAGCAGCGCCCGGGATCTCTCCTACGAGCAGTACTTC	.	.	TRBV9	TRBJ2-7
CASSPRDRVYEQYF	TGTGCCAGCAGCCCCCGGGACAGGGTATACGAGCAGTACTTC	.	TRBD1	TRBV11-3	TRBJ2-7